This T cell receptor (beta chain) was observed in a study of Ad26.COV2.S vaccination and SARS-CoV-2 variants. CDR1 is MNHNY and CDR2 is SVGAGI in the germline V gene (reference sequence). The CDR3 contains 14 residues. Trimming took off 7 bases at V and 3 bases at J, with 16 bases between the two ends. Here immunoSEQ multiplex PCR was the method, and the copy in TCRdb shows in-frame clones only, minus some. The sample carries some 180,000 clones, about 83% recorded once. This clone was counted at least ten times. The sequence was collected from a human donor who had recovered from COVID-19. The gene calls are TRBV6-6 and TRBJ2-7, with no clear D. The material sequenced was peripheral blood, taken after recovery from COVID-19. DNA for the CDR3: TGTGCCAGCAATATTGGACGGACCTACTACGAGCAGTACTTC. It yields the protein CASNIGRTYYEQYF.